One sample yielded the 3 T cell receptor beta chains listed below, sequenced in a study of CD8+ T cells in alopecia areata. Treatment specified: oral pan-JAK inhibitor, 5-10 mg twice daily. Reverse transcribed after extraction, RNA yielded cDNA as the sequencing template. Only in-frame clones appear in the TCRdb table, and some are missing; sequencing was by immunoSEQ multiplex PCR. The sample has some 170,000 clones; about 54% are singletons. Sequencing was performed on CD4+ T cells sorted from blood, taken around week 55, from a patient treated with tofacitinib. The receptors derive from a human donor with alopecia areata.

The chain combines TRBV7-6 with TRBJ2-3, with 7 bases lining up with TRBD2. In germline, CDR1 is SGHVS, CDR2 FNYEAQ. The CDR3 totals 12 residues. Trimming at V came to 5 bases and at J to 8 bases, leaving 4 bases not matched to a gene. DNA for the CDR3: TGTGCCAGCAGCCGGCCGGGGGGTACGCAGTATTTT. Protein: CASSRPGGTQYF.

This chain links TRBV27 with TRBJ2-7, with 8 bases that match TRBD2. The germline V gene has CDR1 MNHEY and CDR2 SMNVEV (reference sequence). The CDR3 totals 15 residues. Trimming removed 3 bases from V and 3 bases from J; junction bases left unmatched: 7. The chain's CDR3 is CASSLGAGDIYEQYF. The CDR3 DNA follows: TGTGCCAGCAGTTTGGGAGCGGGGGATATCTACGAGCAGTACTTC.

The chain uses TRBV5-1 and TRBJ2-1, with no clear D. CDR1 is SGHRS and CDR2 is YFSETQ in the germline V gene. This CDR3 contains 14 residues. V was trimmed by 2 bases and J by 10 bases, leaving 16 bases between them. The CDR3 region is CASSFRATYSEQFF. The CDR3 DNA is TGCGCCAGCAGCTTCAGAGCTACCTACTCAGAGCAGTTCTTC.